The source of this T cell receptor beta chain is a study of beta chain features in type 1 diabetes. Study-level points and caveats: Shortening that was moderate but significant affected the TCRB CDR3s of Type 1 diabetes patients in all four CD4+ subsets.

V lost 4 bases and J lost 4; bases outside the gene matches: 11. The CDR3 has 16 amino acids. Germline V gives CDR1 MNHEY, CDR2 SMNVEV (reference sequence). On this clone: Its antigen remains unidentified.

Sequencing targeted expressed TCRB transcripts, as all isolated RNA had been reverse transcribed. Produced via immunoSEQ multiplex PCR; TCRdb's table is partial and in-frame only. The data contain 95,000 to 150,000 clones, roughly 15% of them singletons. Sequencing was done on a sample of central memory CD4+ T cells from blood. The receptor was derived from a man aged 25 to 40 with type 1 diabetes. V is TRBV27 and J is TRBJ2-5; 8 bases line up with TRBD1. CDR3 nucleotides: TGTGCCAGCAGTTCCCTCGACAGGGGAGGCCTAGAGACCCAGTACTTC. Translated: CASSSLDRGGLETQYF.